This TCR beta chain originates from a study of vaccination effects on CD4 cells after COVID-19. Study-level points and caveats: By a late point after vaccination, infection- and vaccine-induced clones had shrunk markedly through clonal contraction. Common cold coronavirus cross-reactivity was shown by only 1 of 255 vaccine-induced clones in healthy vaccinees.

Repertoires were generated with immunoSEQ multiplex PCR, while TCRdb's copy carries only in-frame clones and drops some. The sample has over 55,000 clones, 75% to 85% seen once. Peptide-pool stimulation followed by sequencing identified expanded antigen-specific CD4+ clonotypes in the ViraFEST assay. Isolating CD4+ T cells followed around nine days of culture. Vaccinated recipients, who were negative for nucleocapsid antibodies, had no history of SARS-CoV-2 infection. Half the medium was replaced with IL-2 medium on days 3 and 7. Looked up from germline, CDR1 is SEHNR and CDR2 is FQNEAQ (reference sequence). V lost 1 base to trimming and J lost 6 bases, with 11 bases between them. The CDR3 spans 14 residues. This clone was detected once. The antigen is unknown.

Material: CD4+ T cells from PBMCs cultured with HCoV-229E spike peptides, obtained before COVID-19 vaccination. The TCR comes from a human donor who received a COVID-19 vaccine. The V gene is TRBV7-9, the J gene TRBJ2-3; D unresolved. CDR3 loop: CASSLEGSADTQYF. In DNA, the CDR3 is TGTGCCAGCAGCTTAGAAGGGTCGGCGGATACGCAGTATTTT.